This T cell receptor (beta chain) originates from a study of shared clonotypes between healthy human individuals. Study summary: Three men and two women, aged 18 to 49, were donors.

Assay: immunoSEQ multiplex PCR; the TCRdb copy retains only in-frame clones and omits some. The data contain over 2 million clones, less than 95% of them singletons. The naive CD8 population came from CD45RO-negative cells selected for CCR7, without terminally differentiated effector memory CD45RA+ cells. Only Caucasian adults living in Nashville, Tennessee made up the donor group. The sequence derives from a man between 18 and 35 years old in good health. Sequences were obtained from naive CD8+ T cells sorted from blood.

In nucleotides, the CDR3 is TGCAGCGTTGAAGGAGGCGCCGCCGACAATGAGCAGTTCTTC. Its translation: CSVEGGAADNEQFF. This chain joins TRBV29-1 and TRBJ2-1; D uncertain. Deletions cut 1 base from V and 5 bases from J, with 12 bases between. CDR1 SQVTM and CDR2 ANQGSEA come from the germline V gene. The CDR3 is 14 amino acids.